The 31 T cell receptor beta chains below were found in one sample sequenced in a study of blood T cell repertoires in COVID-19. Only in-frame clones appear in the TCRdb table, and some are missing; sequencing was by immunoSEQ multiplex PCR. The sample has some 120,000 clones; about 90% are singletons. Sequenced: peripheral blood. The source is a woman aged 60-70 years with acute or convalescent COVID-19.

The CDR3 sequence: CASSHSPGQLREQYF. CDR3 DNA sequence: TGTGCCAGCAGCCATTCGCCGGGACAGCTCCGAGAGCAGTACTTC. The rearrangement links TRBV3-1 (or the pseudogene TRBV3-2) to TRBJ2-7; 7 nucleotides agree with TRBD1. This CDR3 is built from 15 residues. Germline lookup yields CDR1 LGHDT and CDR2 YNNKEL (reference sequence). The V segment lost 3 bases and the J segment 7 bases; nucleotides outside the gene matches: 12.

V gene TRBV7-2 combines with J gene TRBJ2-1; 9 bases are shared with TRBD2. Germline trimming cut 1 base from V and 13 bases from J; bases unmatched to any gene: 5. In germline, CDR1 is SGHTA, CDR2 FQGNSA. The CDR3 has 13 residues. CDR3 nucleotides: TGTGCCAGCAGCTTAGGAAAGACTAGCGGACAGTTCTTC. Protein sequence: CASSLGKTSGQFF.

V is TRBV2 and J is TRBJ2-7; a possible D gene is TRBD2 (5 bases). V was clipped by 5 bases and J by 4 bases, with 18 bases between them. The CDR3 runs 15 residues. Per the germline V gene, CDR1 is SNHLY and CDR2 is FYNNEI. CDR3 in amino acids: CASSPSRISEYEQYF. CDR3 DNA sequence: TGTGCCAGCAGTCCCTCCAGGATTAGCGAGTACGAGCAGTACTTC.

This chain connects TRBV9 to TRBJ2-3; possible D gene TRBD2, 6 bases. Trimming stripped 3 bases from V and 5 bases from J, with 19 bases between. The CDR3 sequence is 16 residues long. From germline, CDR1 is SGDLS and CDR2 YYNGEE. DNA for the CDR3: TGTGCCAGCAGCGAGCACTACGGGAGAGGGCTAGATACGCAGTATTTT. Translated, it gives CASSEHYGRGLDTQYF.

V gene TRBV3-1 (or the pseudogene TRBV3-2) combines with J gene TRBJ2-1, with D tentatively TRBD2 (6 bases). With 5 bases removed from V and 1 base from J, the gap between germline ends came to 15 bases. CDR3 length: 16 amino acids. CDR1 and CDR2 from the germline V gene are LGHDT and YNNKEL (reference sequence). This chain's CDR3 is CASSKAREWSYNEQFF. The CDR3 nucleotides read TGTGCCAGCAGCAAGGCACGGGAGTGGTCCTACAATGAGCAGTTCTTC.

The chain couples TRBV11-2 to TRBJ1-2; 12 nucleotides align to TRBD1. Trimming cost V 2 bases and J 7 bases; bases outside gene matches: 8. CDR1 SGHAT and CDR2 FQNNGV come from the germline V gene. CDR3 length: 16 amino acids. DNA of the CDR3: TGTGCCAGCAGCTTAAGAGCGGGACAGGGGGCGCCTGGCTACACCTTC. As protein: CASSLRAGQGAPGYTF.

The rearrangement joins TRBV6-5 to TRBJ1-1, with D uncertain. V gave up 5 bases and J gave up 4 bases, with 8 bases separating them. The CDR3 totals 12 residues. Germline V lookup: CDR1 MNHEY, CDR2 SVGAGI. The CDR3 region is CASSKRGTEAFF. CDR3 coding DNA: TGTGCCAGCAGTAAACGCGGCACTGAAGCTTTCTTT.

The rearrangement joins TRBV7-9 to TRBJ1-2; D unresolved. CDR1 is SEHNR and CDR2 is FQNEAQ in the germline V gene (reference sequence). The CDR3 is 13 residues long. Trimming pared 5 bases from V and 8 bases from J, leaving 15 bases between. CDR3 sequence (DNA): TGTGCCAGCAGCCCCGGCGGCCCCAGCGGCTACACCTTC. As protein: CASSPGGPSGYTF.

This clone came up once. V is TRBV2 and J is TRBJ1-2; D might be TRBD1 (5 bases). V was shortened by 1 base and J by 5 bases, with 11 bases between the two germline ends. The germline V gene has CDR1 SNHLY and CDR2 FYNNEI. The CDR3 length is 14 residues. CDR3 sequence (DNA): TGTGCCAGCAGTGAAGTGGATGGGGCTTATGGCTACACCTTC. As protein: CASSEVDGAYGYTF.

The V gene is TRBV3-1 (or the pseudogene TRBV3-2), the J gene TRBJ1-2, with TRBD1 matching over 10 bases. The germline V gene encodes CDR1 LGHDT and CDR2 YNNKEL (reference sequence). The ends lost 3 bases at V and 4 bases at J; junction bases unmatched: 5. There are 15 residues in the CDR3. The DNA of the CDR3 is TGTGCCAGCAGCCACCAGGACAGGGGGGGCTATGGCTACACCTTC. This codes for CASSHQDRGGYGYTF.

CDR3 region: CASSPRRTNTGELFF. DNA of the CDR3: TGTGCCAGCAGCCCCCGGCGGACGAACACCGGGGAGCTGTTTTTT. V and J are TRBV9 and TRBJ2-2, with no clear D. The V gene's germline CDR1 is SGDLS and CDR2 YYNGEE. V lost 4 bases to trimming and J lost 0 bases, with 10 bases between them. The length of the CDR3 is 15 residues. The variable domain in full, with the rest retrieved from reference TRBV9 and TRBJ2-2, is DSGVTQTPKHLITATGQRVTLRCSPRSGDLSVYWYQQSLDQGLQFLIQYYNGEERAKGNILERFSAQQFPDLHSELNLSSLELGDSALYFCASSPRRTNTGELFFGEGSRLTVL.

V and J are TRBV19 and TRBJ2-1; 15 nucleotides line up with TRBD2. J was trimmed by 4 bases and V by 2 bases; bases with no gene match: 9. The CDR3 consists of 19 residues. CDR1 is LNHDA and CDR2 is SQIVND in the germline V gene (reference sequence). The CDR3, as DNA: TGTGCCAGTAGTATATCCCGCTCCGGGACTAGCGGGAGGTACAATGAGCAGTTCTTC. Encoded protein: CASSISRSGTSGRYNEQFF. Filled out from reference TRBV19 and TRBJ2-1, the complete variable domain reads DGGITQSPKYLFRKEGQNVTLSCEQNLNHDAMYWYRQDPGQGLRLIYYSQIVNDFQKGDIAEGYSVSREKKESFPLTVTSAQKNPTAFYLCASSISRSGTSGRYNEQFFGPGTRLTVL.

CDR3 coding DNA: TGTGCCAGCAGTGAAAAAGGGTTGGAAGCGGGTAATGAGCAGTTCTTC. Translation: CASSEKGLEAGNEQFF. The chain carries TRBV2 and TRBJ2-1; D perhaps matches TRBD2 (6 bases). Germline loops: CDR1 SNHLY, CDR2 FYNNEI. This CDR3 region has 16 residues. V lost 2 bases and J 7 bases, leaving 18 bases between the germline ends.

The chain uses TRBV11-3 and TRBJ2-5; 7 bases agree with TRBD1. The CDR3 contains 18 residues. Losses at the gene ends were 1 base for V and 5 bases for J; bases not matched to a gene: 16. The germline gives CDR1 SGHNT, CDR2 YENEEA. The CDR3 nucleotides read TGTGCCAGCAGCTTAGGACCTGGGAAGGGCAGGGGGTCCGAGACCCAGTACTTC. This codes for CASSLGPGKGRGSETQYF.

The chain is built from TRBV6-5 and TRBJ1-2; 8 bases align to TRBD1. The V and J ends lost 6 bases and 2 bases, in that order; junction bases with no gene match: 8. The CDR3 runs 15 residues. Germline V gene lookup returns CDR1 MNHEY and CDR2 SVGAGI. The CDR3 DNA sequence: TGTGCCAGCAGGGTAGGGACAGGACCGAACTATGGCTACACCTTC. This encodes CASRVGTGPNYGYTF.

The chain uses TRBV2 and TRBJ2-2, with D perhaps TRBD2 (7 bases). The V end lost 2 bases, the J end lost 4 bases, and 11 bases lay between the germline ends. Germline V CDR1 and CDR2: SNHLY, FYNNEI. This CDR3 comprises 15 residues. The CDR3 region is CASSEFGGATGELFF. The CDR3 region has the DNA TGTGCCAGCAGTGAATTTGGGGGGGCCACCGGGGAGCTGTTTTTT. The complete variable domain, with remaining parts taken from reference TRBV2 and TRBJ2-2, reads EPEVTQTPSHQVTQMGQEVILRCVPISNHLYFYWYRQILGQKVEFLVSFYNNEISEKSEIFDDQFSVERPDGSNFTLKIRSTKLEDSAMYFCASSEFGGATGELFFGEGSRLTVL.

This clone was seen a single time. The chain has TRBV30 and TRBJ1-5, with 8 bases that match TRBD1. V lost 5 bases and J lost 3; bases outside the gene matches: 3. CDR3 length: 13 amino acids. Germline lookup yields CDR1 GTSNPN and CDR2 SVGIG (reference sequence). The CDR3 nucleotides read TGTGCCTGGGGGGACAGGACCAATCAGCCCCAGCATTTT. This sequence encodes CAWGDRTNQPQHF.

This clone was seen once. This chain links TRBV12-3 or TRBV12-4 with TRBJ1-1; D possibly corresponds to TRBD1 (5 bases). Between the trimmed V and J ends, which lost 4 bases and 5 bases, there was a span of 11 bases. This CDR3 spans 13 amino acids. This CDR3 is CASSSFGGTEAFF. The CDR3, as DNA: TGTGCCAGCAGTTCGTTCGGGGGGACTGAAGCTTTCTTT.

The chain links TRBV19 to TRBJ2-7; tentative D call: TRBD2 (5 bases). V was clipped by 6 bases and J by 1 base, with 10 bases between them. CDR1 is LNHDA and CDR2 is SQIVND in the germline V gene (reference sequence). The length of the CDR3 is 13 residues. The CDR3 coding sequence is TGTGCCAGTAGCCCCGGGGTGTCCTACGAGCAGTACTTC. It codes for CASSPGVSYEQYF.

The V gene is TRBV5-1, the J gene TRBJ1-1; possibly TRBD1 for D (6 bases). Germline V gene data show CDR1 as SGHRS and CDR2 as YFSETQ. The CDR3 is made up of 14 amino acids. V lost 4 bases to trimming and J lost 1 base, with 11 bases between them. The CDR3 loop is CASSPTGRNTEAFF. The DNA of the CDR3 is TGCGCCAGCAGCCCAACAGGGAGGAACACTGAAGCTTTCTTT.

The genes are TRBV3-1 (or the pseudogene TRBV3-2) and TRBJ1-1; D ambiguous. CDR3 length equals 14 residues. The V end was cut by 2 bases, the J end by 6 bases, with 13 bases between. Germline V gene lookup returns CDR1 LGHDT and CDR2 YNNKEL (reference sequence). CDR3 protein: CASSQRGLDAEAFF. The CDR3 DNA reads as TGTGCCAGCAGCCAAAGAGGGCTTGACGCTGAAGCTTTCTTT.

V is TRBV19 and J is TRBJ1-2; 11 bases map to TRBD1. This CDR3 comprises 15 residues. V dropped 6 bases and J dropped 2; count of bases not matched to a gene: 5. CDR1 and CDR2 (germline): LNHDA, SQIVND (reference sequence). The CDR3: CASRLRDRGNYGYTF. In DNA form, the CDR3 reads TGTGCCAGTAGGCTCCGGGACAGGGGGAACTATGGCTACACCTTC.

The table lists this clone with a few counts. This sequence joins TRBV6-5 and TRBJ1-4, with TRBD1 identical over 9 bases. Germline V lookup: CDR1 MNHEY, CDR2 SVGAGI. V lost 6 bases to trimming and J lost 5 bases; unmatched junction nucleotides: 7. The CDR3 is made up of 15 amino acids. CDR3 residues: CASSKTGGWNEKLFF. Here the CDR3 DNA reads TGTGCCAGCAGCAAGACAGGGGGGTGGAATGAAAAACTGTTTTTT.

This clone was seen a handful of times. Relative to the germline gene, one junction end is altered; a read error may explain this. This chain links TRBV7-7 with TRBJ2-5; 7 bases fit TRBD1. CDR3 length: 15 amino acids. Germline-derived CDR1 and CDR2 are SSHAT and FNYEAQ (reference sequence). As DNA, the CDR3 is TGTGCTAGCAGTTCCATGACAGGGTACCAAGAGACCCAGTACTTC. It is translated as CASSSMTGYQETQYF.

The genes are TRBV13 and TRBJ1-1; 8 nucleotides align to TRBD1. CDR1 is PRHDT and CDR2 is FYEKMQ in the germline V gene (reference sequence). This CDR3 has 15 residues. Trimming removed 5 bases from V and 4 bases from J; junction bases left unmatched: 9. Here the CDR3 reads CASSVQGGHSTEAFF. DNA of the CDR3: TGTGCCAGCAGCGTACAGGGGGGCCATAGCACTGAAGCTTTCTTT.

In the case of this clone: Its ends do not fully match the called genes, so a read error is possible. This sequence joins TRBV7-7 and TRBJ2-5, with 8 bases matching TRBD2. This CDR3 spans 14 amino acids. Germline values: CDR1 SSHAT, CDR2 FNYEAQ (reference sequence). Written as DNA, the CDR3 is TGTGCTAGCAGCCTAGGACTAGCAGGAGAGACCCAGTACTTC. Amino acids: CASSLGLAGETQYF.

V is TRBV28 and J is TRBJ1-3; D uncertain. The length of the CDR3 is 15 residues. Germline assignment: CDR1 MDHEN and CDR2 SYDVKM. With 2 bases removed from V and 0 bases from J, the gap between germline ends came to 8 bases. The CDR3 reads CASSLVQVSGNTIYF. CDR3 nucleotide sequence: TGTGCCAGCAGTTTAGTTCAGGTCTCTGGAAACACCATATATTTT.

This rearrangement joins TRBV27 to TRBJ2-5, with no clear D. CDR3 size: 14 residues. Germline-derived CDR1 and CDR2 are MNHEY and SMNVEV (reference sequence). Trimming took 4 bases from V and 5 from J, leaving 14 bases between them. The CDR3 DNA is TGTGCCAGCAGTTCCGACTTATTAGACGAGACCCAGTACTTC. Protein: CASSSDLLDETQYF.

The chain couples TRBV28 to TRBJ1-2; D is unresolved. This CDR3 comprises 12 residues. The germline V gene has CDR1 MDHEN and CDR2 SYDVKM. V lost 5 bases and J 2 bases, leaving 6 bases between the germline ends. CDR3 bases: TGTGCCAGCAGTGACAAAAACTATGGCTACACCTTC. This translates into CASSDKNYGYTF.

The rearrangement uses TRBV27 and TRBJ1-2, with 10 bases fitting TRBD1. The V gene's germline CDR1 is MNHEY and CDR2 SMNVEV (reference sequence). The ends lost 3 bases at V and 7 bases at J; junction bases unmatched: 5. This CDR3 comprises 14 residues. The CDR3 coding sequence is TGTGCCAGCAGTTTCGGACAGGGGGTGAGTGGCTACACCTTC. Protein product: CASSFGQGVSGYTF.

In this sample, this clone turned up a few times. The chain recombines TRBV5-1 with TRBJ1-1; 7 nucleotides align to TRBD1. Germline V lookup: CDR1 SGHRS, CDR2 YFSETQ. This CDR3 region has 13 residues. V shed 0 bases, J shed 11 bases, and the junction held 7 bases outside the gene matches. This CDR3 is CASSLDRGTWAFF. For the CDR3, the DNA is TGCGCCAGCAGCTTGGACAGGGGTACTTGGGCTTTCTTT.